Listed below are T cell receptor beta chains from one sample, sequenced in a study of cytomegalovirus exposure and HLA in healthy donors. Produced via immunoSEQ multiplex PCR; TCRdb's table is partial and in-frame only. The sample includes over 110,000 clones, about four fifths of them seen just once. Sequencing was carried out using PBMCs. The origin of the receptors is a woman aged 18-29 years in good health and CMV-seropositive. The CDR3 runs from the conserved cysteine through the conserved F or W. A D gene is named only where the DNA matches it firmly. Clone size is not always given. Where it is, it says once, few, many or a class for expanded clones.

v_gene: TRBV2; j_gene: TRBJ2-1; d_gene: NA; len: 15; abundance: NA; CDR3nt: TGTGCCAGTTCACCCAGCGGCCTCTCCTACAATGAGCAGTTCTTC; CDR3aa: CASSPSGLSYNEQFF
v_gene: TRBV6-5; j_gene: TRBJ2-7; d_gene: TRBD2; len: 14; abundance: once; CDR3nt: TGTGCCAGCAAAGGACTAGCGGGGACCTACGAGCAGTACTTC; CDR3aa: CASKGLAGTYEQYF
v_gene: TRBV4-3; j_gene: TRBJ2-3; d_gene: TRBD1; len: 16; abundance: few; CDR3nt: TGCGCCAGCAGCCACTCCCCGGGACAGGGAACAGATACGCAGTATTTT; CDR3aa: CASSHSPGQGTDTQYF
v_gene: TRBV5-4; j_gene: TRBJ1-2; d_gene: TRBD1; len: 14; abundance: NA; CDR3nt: TGTGCCAGCAGCGAACAGGGGCGCAACTATGGCTACACCTTC; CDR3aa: CASSEQGRNYGYTF
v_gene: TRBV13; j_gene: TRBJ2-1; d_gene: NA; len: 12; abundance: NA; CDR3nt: TGTGCCAGCAGCTTAGGGCAGAATGAGCAGTTCTTC; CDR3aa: CASSLGQNEQFF
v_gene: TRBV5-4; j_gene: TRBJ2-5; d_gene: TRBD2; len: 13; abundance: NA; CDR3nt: TGTGCCAGCAGAGCCCGGGGGGGGGAGACCCAGTACTTC; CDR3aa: CASRARGGETQYF
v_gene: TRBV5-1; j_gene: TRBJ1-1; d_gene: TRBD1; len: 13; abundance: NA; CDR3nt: TGCGCCAGCAGCTGGGGACAGTCCACTGAAGCTTTCTTT; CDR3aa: CASSWGQSTEAFF
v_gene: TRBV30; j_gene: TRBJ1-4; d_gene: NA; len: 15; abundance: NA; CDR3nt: TGTGCCTGGAGCCTTTCGGGTTTGACTAATGAAAAACTGTTTTTT; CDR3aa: CAWSLSGLTNEKLFF
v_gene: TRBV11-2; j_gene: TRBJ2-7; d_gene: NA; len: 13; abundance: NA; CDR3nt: TGTGCCAGCAGCTTAGGAGAGTCCTACGAGCAGTACTTC; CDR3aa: CASSLGESYEQYF
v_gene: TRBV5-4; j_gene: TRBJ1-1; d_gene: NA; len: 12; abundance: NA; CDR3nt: TGTGCCAGCAGCTACGATAAAACAGAAGCTTTCTTT; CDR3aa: CASSYDKTEAFF
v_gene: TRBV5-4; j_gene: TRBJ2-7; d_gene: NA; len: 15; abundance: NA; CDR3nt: TGTGCCAGCAGTGGGTGGGGCGTAAGCTCCTACGAGCAGTACTTC; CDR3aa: CASSGWGVSSYEQYF
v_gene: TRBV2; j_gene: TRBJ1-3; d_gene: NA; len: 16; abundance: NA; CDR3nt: TGTGCCAGCAGTGAAGTCTCGTCAGGGCATGGAAACACCATATATTTT; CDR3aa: CASSEVSSGHGNTIYF
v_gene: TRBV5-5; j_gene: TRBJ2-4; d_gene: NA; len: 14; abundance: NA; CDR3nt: TGTGCCAGCAGCTTGTGGGGCCCGAAAAACATTCAGTACTTC; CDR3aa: CASSLWGPKNIQYF
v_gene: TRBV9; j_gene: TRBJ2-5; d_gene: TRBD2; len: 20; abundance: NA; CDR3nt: TGTGCCAGCAGCGTCACCCCGGGGCTAGCGGGGGCCACGCTCCCGGGGACCCAGTACTTC; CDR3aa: CASSVTPGLAGATLPGTQYF
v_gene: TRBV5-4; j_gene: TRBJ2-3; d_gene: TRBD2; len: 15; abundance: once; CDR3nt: TGTGCCAGCAGTTCTGGACTAGCGGGGGGGGGTACGCAGTATTTT; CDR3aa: CASSSGLAGGGTQYF
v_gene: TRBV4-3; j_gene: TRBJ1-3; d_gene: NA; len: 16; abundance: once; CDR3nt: TGCGCCAGCAGCCAAACGGGACACGGCGGATGGAACACCATATATTTT; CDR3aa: CASSQTGHGGWNTIYF
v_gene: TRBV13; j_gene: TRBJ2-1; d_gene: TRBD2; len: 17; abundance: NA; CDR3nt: TGTGCCAGCAGCCACGACGGAGCGGGGGGAGGAAACAATGAGCAGTTCTTC; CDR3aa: CASSHDGAGGGNNEQFF
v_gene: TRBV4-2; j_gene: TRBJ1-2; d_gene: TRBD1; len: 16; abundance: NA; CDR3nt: TGTGCCAGCGGCCAAGAGGGGACAGGAGGCATCTATGGCTACACCTTC; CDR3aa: CASGQEGTGGIYGYTF
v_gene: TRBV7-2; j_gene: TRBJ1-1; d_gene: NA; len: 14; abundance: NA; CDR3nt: TGTGCCAGCCGTGAGAACACGGGGAACACTGAAGCTTTCTTT; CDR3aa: CASRENTGNTEAFF
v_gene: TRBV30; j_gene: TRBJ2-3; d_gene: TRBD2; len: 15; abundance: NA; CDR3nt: TGTGCCTGGGGCCTAGCGGGGGAGCGGACAGATACGCAGTATTTT; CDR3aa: CAWGLAGERTDTQYF
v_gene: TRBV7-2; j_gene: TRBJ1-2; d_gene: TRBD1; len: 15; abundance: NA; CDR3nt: TGTGCCAGCAGCCCGCGAAGACAGGGGGCCGATGGCTACACCTTC; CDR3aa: CASSPRRQGADGYTF
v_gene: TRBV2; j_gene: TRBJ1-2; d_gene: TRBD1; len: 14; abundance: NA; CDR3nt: TGTGCCAGCATTAGACAGGGTGCAAACTATGGCTACACCTTC; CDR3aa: CASIRQGANYGYTF
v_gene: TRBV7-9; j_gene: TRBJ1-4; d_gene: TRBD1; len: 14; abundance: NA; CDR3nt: TGTGCCAGCAGCTTATCAGGGACAGGGGAAAAACTGTTTTTT; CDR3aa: CASSLSGTGEKLFF
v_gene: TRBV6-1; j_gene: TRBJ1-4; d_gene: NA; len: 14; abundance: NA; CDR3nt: TGTGCCAGCAAGATAGACAGAGTCCTTGAAAAACTGTTTTTT; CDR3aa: CASKIDRVLEKLFF
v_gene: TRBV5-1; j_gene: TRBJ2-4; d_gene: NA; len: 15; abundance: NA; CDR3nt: TGCGCCAGCAGATTTGCAGGGGTCGATTTAGGCATTCAGTACTTC; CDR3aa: CASRFAGVDLGIQYF
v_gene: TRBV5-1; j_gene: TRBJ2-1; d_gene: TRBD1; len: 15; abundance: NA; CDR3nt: TGCGCCAGCAGCCCCGGACAGGGGGCCGGCAATGAGCAGTTCTTC; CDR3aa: CASSPGQGAGNEQFF
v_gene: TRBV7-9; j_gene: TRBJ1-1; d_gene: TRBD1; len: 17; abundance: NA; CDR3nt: TGTGCCAGCAGCTACCAAAGGGGGCGCGCAGTGAACACTGAAGCTTTCTTT; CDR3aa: CASSYQRGRAVNTEAFF
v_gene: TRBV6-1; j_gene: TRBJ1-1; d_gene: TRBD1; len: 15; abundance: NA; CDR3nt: TGTGCCAGCAGTGACCCGGACAGGGTGAACACTGAAGCTTTCTTT; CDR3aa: CASSDPDRVNTEAFF
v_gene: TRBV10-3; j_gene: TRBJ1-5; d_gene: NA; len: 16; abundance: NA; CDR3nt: TGTGCCATCAGTGAGTCCGTGGGAGGGTCCAATCAGCCCCAGCATTTT; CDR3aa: CAISESVGGSNQPQHF
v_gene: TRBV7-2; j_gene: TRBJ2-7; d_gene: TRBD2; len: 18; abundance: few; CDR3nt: TGTGCCAGCAGCTTGGTGGGACTAGCGGGGGGGCTGTCCTACGAGCAGTACTTC; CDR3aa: CASSLVGLAGGLSYEQYF
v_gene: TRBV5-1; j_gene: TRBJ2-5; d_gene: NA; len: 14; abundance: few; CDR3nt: TGCGCCAGCAGCTTGGGGTATGGAGAAGAGACCCAGTACTTC; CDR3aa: CASSLGYGEETQYF
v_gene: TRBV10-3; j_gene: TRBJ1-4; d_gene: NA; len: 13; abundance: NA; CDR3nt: TGTGCCATCAGTGCTCGGGATAGCGAAAAACTGTTTTTT; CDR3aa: CAISARDSEKLFF
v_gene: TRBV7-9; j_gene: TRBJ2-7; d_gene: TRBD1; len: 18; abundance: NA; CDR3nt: TGTGCCAGCAGCCCCAACCCTGCCGGACAGGCCCGGAAATACGAGCAGTACTTC; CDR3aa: CASSPNPAGQARKYEQYF
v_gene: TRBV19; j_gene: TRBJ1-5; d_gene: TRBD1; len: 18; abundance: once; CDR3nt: TGTGCCAGTAGTGCCCGGGACAGGGGGCGCGTGGGTAATCAGCCCCAGCATTTT; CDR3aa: CASSARDRGRVGNQPQHF
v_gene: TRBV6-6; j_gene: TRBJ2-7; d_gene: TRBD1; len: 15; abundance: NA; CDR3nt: TGTGCCAGCAGTTATCTGACAGGGCAGGCGAACGAGCAGTACTTC; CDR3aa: CASSYLTGQANEQYF
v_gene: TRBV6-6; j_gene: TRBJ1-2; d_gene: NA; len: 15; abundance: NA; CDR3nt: TGTGCCAGCAGTTACTCGGGCAGGGGTAACTATGGCTACACCTTC; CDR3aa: CASSYSGRGNYGYTF
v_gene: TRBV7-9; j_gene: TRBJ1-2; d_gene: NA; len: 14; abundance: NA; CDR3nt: TGTGCCAGCACCCGCGGGGGGTTAACTAATGGCTACACCTTC; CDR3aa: CASTRGGLTNGYTF
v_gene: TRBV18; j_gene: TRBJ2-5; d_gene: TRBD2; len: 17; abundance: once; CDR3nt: TGTGCCAGCTCACCTCCCGGACTAGCGGGGGGGCTAGAGACCCAGTACTTC; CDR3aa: CASSPPGLAGGLETQYF
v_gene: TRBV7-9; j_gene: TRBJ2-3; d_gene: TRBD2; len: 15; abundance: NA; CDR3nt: TGTGCCAGCAGCCAGCGGGACTCGAGGACAGATACGCAGTATTTT; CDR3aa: CASSQRDSRTDTQYF
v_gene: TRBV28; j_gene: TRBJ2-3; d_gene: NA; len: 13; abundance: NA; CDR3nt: TGTGCCAGCAAGAGGCCTAACACAGATACGCAGTATTTT; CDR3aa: CASKRPNTDTQYF